This is a list of T cell receptor beta chains from one sample in a study of OX40 agonist ivuxolimab in advanced cancers. Libraries were prepared by immunoSEQ multiplex PCR; TCRdb keeps only in-frame clonotypes and omits some of them. Here the sample spans roughly 70,000 clones, approximately 90% being singletons. This material consisted of CD4+ or CD8+ T cells sorted from blood, taken in a trial of the OX40 agonist ivuxolimab. The receptors here all came from an adult with an advanced solid tumor such as melanoma, head and neck, liver or kidney cancer. Both conserved end residues are part of each CDR3. Fields, in order: V gene, clone size, D gene, J gene, CDR3 protein, CDR3 DNA. The D gene is left open where the match is weak. The listing skips clone size in some rows; elsewhere it reads once, few, many or a size class.

v_call: TRBV6-4; clone_size: NA; d_call: TRBD2; j_call: TRBJ2-3; cdr3_aa: CASSEASGSGTDTQYF; cdr3_nt: TGTGCCAGCAGTGAAGCTAGCGGGAGTGGCACAGATACGCAGTATTTT
v_call: TRBV19; clone_size: NA; d_call: NA; j_call: TRBJ2-5; cdr3_aa: CASKSRDGETQYF; cdr3_nt: TGTGCCAGTAAATCCCGGGACGGAGAGACCCAGTACTTC
v_call: TRBV6-6; clone_size: once; d_call: NA; j_call: TRBJ1-1; cdr3_aa: CASSIPGLEAFF; cdr3_nt: TGTGCCAGCAGTATTCCAGGGTTAGAAGCTTTCTTT
v_call: TRBV6-6; clone_size: NA; d_call: NA; j_call: TRBJ2-2; cdr3_aa: CASSNPTAWELFF; cdr3_nt: TGTGCCAGCAGTAACCCGACAGCATGGGAGCTGTTTTTT
v_call: TRBV19; clone_size: NA; d_call: NA; j_call: TRBJ2-7; cdr3_aa: CASSNRMKLDEQYF; cdr3_nt: TGTGCCAGTAGTAACAGGATGAAGCTAGACGAGCAGTACTTC
v_call: TRBV7-2; clone_size: NA; d_call: TRBD1; j_call: TRBJ1-5; cdr3_aa: CASSSDRGDNQPQHF; cdr3_nt: TGTGCCAGCAGTTCGGACAGGGGGGACAATCAGCCCCAGCATTTT
v_call: TRBV30; clone_size: NA; d_call: NA; j_call: TRBJ1-6; cdr3_aa: CAWGRQIFDSPLHF; cdr3_nt: TGTGCCTGGGGCCGACAGATATTTGATTCACCCCTCCACTTT
v_call: TRBV6-5; clone_size: NA; d_call: NA; j_call: TRBJ2-5; cdr3_aa: CASSYESQETQYF; cdr3_nt: TGTGCCAGCAGTTACGAGTCACAAGAGACCCAGTACTTC
v_call: TRBV7-2; clone_size: once; d_call: NA; j_call: TRBJ2-1; cdr3_aa: CASSVYASSYNEQFF; cdr3_nt: TGTGCCAGCAGCGTTTACGCGAGCTCCTACAATGAGCAGTTCTTC
v_call: TRBV6-1; clone_size: NA; d_call: NA; j_call: TRBJ1-5; cdr3_aa: CASTGQGWGNQPQHF; cdr3_nt: TGTGCCAGCACGGGCCAGGGATGGGGCAATCAGCCCCAGCATTTT
v_call: TRBV18; clone_size: NA; d_call: NA; j_call: TRBJ2-5; cdr3_aa: CASSPPNMGETQYF; cdr3_nt: TGTGCCAGCTCACCTCCGAACATGGGTGAGACCCAGTACTTC
v_call: TRBV15; clone_size: NA; d_call: TRBD1; j_call: TRBJ1-1; cdr3_aa: CATSPRDRLNTEAFF; cdr3_nt: TGTGCCACCAGCCCAAGGGACAGATTGAACACTGAAGCTTTCTTT
v_call: TRBV6-6; clone_size: NA; d_call: TRBD2; j_call: TRBJ2-5; cdr3_aa: CASSRTSGQETQYF; cdr3_nt: TGTGCCAGCAGCAGGACTAGCGGGCAAGAGACCCAGTACTTC
v_call: TRBV6-5; clone_size: once; d_call: NA; j_call: TRBJ1-1; cdr3_aa: CASSSTGHRRTEAFF; cdr3_nt: TGTGCCAGCAGTAGCACGGGACACAGGCGAACTGAAGCTTTCTTT
v_call: TRBV11-2; clone_size: NA; d_call: TRBD2; j_call: TRBJ2-2; cdr3_aa: CASSPTRLAGDTGELFF; cdr3_nt: TGTGCCAGCAGCCCAACCAGACTAGCGGGTGACACCGGGGAGCTGTTTTTT
v_call: TRBV5-1; clone_size: NA; d_call: TRBD2; j_call: TRBJ2-1; cdr3_aa: CASSKLAGSTYNEQFF; cdr3_nt: TGCGCCAGCAGCAAACTAGCGGGAAGCACCTACAATGAGCAGTTCTTC
v_call: TRBV18; clone_size: NA; d_call: NA; j_call: TRBJ1-4; cdr3_aa: CASSLPGPPNEKLFF; cdr3_nt: TGTGCCAGCTCACTACCGGGACCGCCGAATGAAAAACTGTTTTTT
v_call: TRBV20-1; clone_size: NA; d_call: NA; j_call: TRBJ2-7; cdr3_aa: CSAKTRLEQYF; cdr3_nt: TGCAGTGCCAAGACACGTCTGGAGCAGTACTTC
v_call: TRBV7-9; clone_size: once; d_call: NA; j_call: TRBJ2-7; cdr3_aa: CASSSYGYEQYF; cdr3_nt: TGTGCCAGCAGCTCTTACGGATACGAGCAGTACTTC
v_call: TRBV19; clone_size: NA; d_call: NA; j_call: TRBJ1-1; cdr3_aa: CASSIDGGRANTEAFF; cdr3_nt: TGTGCCAGTAGTATAGACGGGGGAAGGGCGAACACTGAAGCTTTCTTT
v_call: TRBV7-9; clone_size: once; d_call: NA; j_call: TRBJ2-1; cdr3_aa: CASSPMGGYNEQFF; cdr3_nt: TGTGCCAGCAGCCCCATGGGGGGATACAATGAGCAGTTCTTC
v_call: TRBV7-2; clone_size: NA; d_call: NA; j_call: TRBJ2-5; cdr3_aa: CASSLVQREETQYF; cdr3_nt: TGTGCCAGCAGCTTAGTACAGCGAGAAGAGACCCAGTACTTC
v_call: TRBV28; clone_size: NA; d_call: NA; j_call: TRBJ1-1; cdr3_aa: CASTSGVAEAFF; cdr3_nt: TGTGCCAGCACCTCAGGAGTCGCTGAAGCTTTCTTT
v_call: TRBV4-3; clone_size: NA; d_call: TRBD2; j_call: TRBJ2-7; cdr3_aa: CASSQGLAEAYEQYF; cdr3_nt: TGCGCCAGCAGCCAAGGGCTAGCGGAGGCCTACGAGCAGTACTTC
v_call: TRBV7-2; clone_size: once; d_call: NA; j_call: TRBJ1-1; cdr3_aa: CASSGRWSGTEAFF; cdr3_nt: TGTGCCAGCAGCGGCCGTTGGAGTGGGACTGAAGCTTTCTTT
v_call: TRBV18; clone_size: NA; d_call: NA; j_call: TRBJ2-1; cdr3_aa: CASSPREQVFYNEQFF; cdr3_nt: TGTGCCAGCTCACCACGGGAACAGGTTTTCTACAATGAGCAGTTCTTC
v_call: TRBV7-2; clone_size: NA; d_call: TRBD2; j_call: TRBJ2-1; cdr3_aa: CASSLSREAENEQFF; cdr3_nt: TGTGCCAGCAGCTTATCCCGGGAGGCCGAGAATGAGCAGTTCTTC
v_call: TRBV28; clone_size: once; d_call: NA; j_call: TRBJ2-4; cdr3_aa: CASSFKGRGLRIQYF; cdr3_nt: TGTGCCAGCAGTTTCAAAGGCAGGGGCCTGAGGATTCAGTACTTC
v_call: TRBV18; clone_size: large; d_call: NA; j_call: TRBJ2-5; cdr3_aa: CASSPIVAETQYF; cdr3_nt: TGTGCCAGCTCACCGATAGTTGCAGAGACCCAGTACTTC